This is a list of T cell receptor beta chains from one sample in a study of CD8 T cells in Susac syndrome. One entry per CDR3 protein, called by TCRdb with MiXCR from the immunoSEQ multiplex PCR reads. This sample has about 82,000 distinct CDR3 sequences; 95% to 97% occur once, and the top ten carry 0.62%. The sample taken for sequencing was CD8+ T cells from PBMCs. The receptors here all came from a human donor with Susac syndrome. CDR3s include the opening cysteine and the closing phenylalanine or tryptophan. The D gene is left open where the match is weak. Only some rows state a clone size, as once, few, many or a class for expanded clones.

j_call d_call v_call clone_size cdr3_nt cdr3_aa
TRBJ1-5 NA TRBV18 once TGTGCCAGCTCACCGTCCCAGGACATCAGCAATCAGCCCCAGCATTTT CASSPSQDISNQPQHF
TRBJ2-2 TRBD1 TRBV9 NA TGTGCCAGCAGCCCCTTTGGACAGGAGATTGGTCCCGGGGAGCTGTTTTTT CASSPFGQEIGPGELFF
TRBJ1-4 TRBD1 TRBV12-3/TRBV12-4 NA TGTGCCAGCAGTTCGGGGACAGGGTGGAAACTGTTTTTT CASSSGTGWKLFF
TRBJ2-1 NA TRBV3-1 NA TGTGCAGGCTCCTCTGCTGTGTGGTCTTCTGCCTCCCAACCGAATGAGCAGTTCTTC CAGSSAVWSSASQPNEQFF
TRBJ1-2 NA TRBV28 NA TGTGCCAGCAGGCTCCCCGGGGGTGACTATGGCTACACCTTC CASRLPGGDYGYTF
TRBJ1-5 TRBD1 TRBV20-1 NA TGCAGTGCTCCGGTGCCGGGGACAGGGGGTTCATTGGGCATCAATCAGCCCCAGCATTTT CSAPVPGTGGSLGINQPQHF
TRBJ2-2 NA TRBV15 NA TGTGCCACCAGCAGTTATGGAAGGCCGAACACCGGGGAGCTGTTTTTT CATSSYGRPNTGELFF
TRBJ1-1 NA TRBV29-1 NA TGCAGCGTTGAACCCAGGGGTTCCACTGAAGCTTTCTTT CSVEPRGSTEAFF
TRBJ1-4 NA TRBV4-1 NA TGCGCCAGCAGCCGACTTGCAGTAGACGAAAAACTGTTTTTT CASSRLAVDEKLFF
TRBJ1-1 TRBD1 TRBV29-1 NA TGCAGCGTTGGTCGGGACAGCCAGAACACTGAAGCTTTCTTT CSVGRDSQNTEAFF
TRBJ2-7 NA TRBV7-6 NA TGTGCCAGCAGCCGTTTTCCGGGCCTCAGCCCGGACGAGCAGTACTTC CASSRFPGLSPDEQYF
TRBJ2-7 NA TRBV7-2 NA TGTGCCAGCAGCTTCCAACACTTCGGCTACGAGCAGTACTTC CASSFQHFGYEQYF
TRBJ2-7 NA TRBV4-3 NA TGCGCCAGCAGCCAAGATGCAAGACCTCTAGGAAAACTAGGGTCCTACGAGCAGTACTTC CASSQDARPLGKLGSYEQYF
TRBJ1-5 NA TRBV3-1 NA TGTGCCAGCAGCATTGGGCTTCCCAATCAGCCCCAGCATTTT CASSIGLPNQPQHF
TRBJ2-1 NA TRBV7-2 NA TGTGCCAGCAGCAAACCAGGGGATGAGCAGTTCTTC CASSKPGDEQFF
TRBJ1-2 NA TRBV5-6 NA TGTGCCAGCAGCTTGAAACAGGGCCTCGGCTACACCTTC CASSLKQGLGYTF
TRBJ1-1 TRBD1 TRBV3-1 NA TGTGCCAGCACCAACAGGGGGCCGAACACTGAAGCTTTCTTT CASTNRGPNTEAFF
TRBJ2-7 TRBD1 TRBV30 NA TGTGCCTACGGACAGGGATGGGACGAGCAGTACTTC CAYGQGWDEQYF
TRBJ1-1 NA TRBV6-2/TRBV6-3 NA TGTGCCAGCAGCGTACAGGGACAGAACACTGAAGCTTTCTTT CASSVQGQNTEAFF
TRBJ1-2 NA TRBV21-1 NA TGTGCCAGCAGCAAACGAGGGAGTTCTAACTATGGCTACACCTTC CASSKRGSSNYGYTF
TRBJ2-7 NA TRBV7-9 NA TGTGCCAGCAGCTTAGCAGGGACGAGGGGATACGAGCAGTACTTC CASSLAGTRGYEQYF
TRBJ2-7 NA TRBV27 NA TGTGCCAGCAGTTACGACAGCTCCTACGAGCAGTACTTC CASSYDSSYEQYF
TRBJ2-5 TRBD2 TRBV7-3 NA TGTGCCAGCAGCTCAGACCCGGGGGGAGAGACCCAGTACTTC CASSSDPGGETQYF
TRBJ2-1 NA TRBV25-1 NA TGTGCCAGCAGTGAAACAGCCTCCTACAATGAGCAGTTCTTC CASSETASYNEQFF
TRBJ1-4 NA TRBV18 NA TGTGCCAGCTCAAGGGTTTCCACTAATGAAAAACTGTTTTTT CASSRVSTNEKLFF
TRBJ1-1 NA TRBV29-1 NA TGCAGCGTCTTTAGGCCGACCCCCATGAACACTGAAGCTTTCTTT CSVFRPTPMNTEAFF
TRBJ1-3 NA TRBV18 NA TGTGCCAGCTCACCGATGGGCTCTGGAAACACCATATATTTT CASSPMGSGNTIYF
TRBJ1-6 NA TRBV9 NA TGTGCCAGCAGCGTAGCGGGCAGCAATAATTCACCCCTCCACTTT CASSVAGSNNSPLHF
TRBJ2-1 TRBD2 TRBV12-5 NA TGTGCTAGTGGTGCGGGACTAGCGGGGGTCGATGAGCAGTTCTTC CASGAGLAGVDEQFF
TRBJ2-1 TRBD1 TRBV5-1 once TGCGCCAGCAGCTTATGGACAGGGGGAGTAGAAAATGAGCAGTTCTTC CASSLWTGGVENEQFF
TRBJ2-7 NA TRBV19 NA TGTGCCAGTAGTATAGATCAGAGCTACGAGCAGTACTTC CASSIDQSYEQYF
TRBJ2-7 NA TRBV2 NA TGTGCCAGCAGTGAATCGGTGTTGAGCTCCTACGAGCAGTACTTC CASSESVLSSYEQYF
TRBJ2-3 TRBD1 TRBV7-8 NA TGTGCCAGCAGCCCCCAGGGGGATGGTCCAGATACGCAGTATTTT CASSPQGDGPDTQYF
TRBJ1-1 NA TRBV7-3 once TGTGCCAGCACCCCCCTCGGTGAAGCTTTCTTT CASTPLGEAFF
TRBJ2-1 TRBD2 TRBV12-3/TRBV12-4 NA TGTGCCAGCAGAACTAGCGGGGCTTACAATGAGCAGTTCTTC CASRTSGAYNEQFF
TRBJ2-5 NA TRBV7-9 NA TGTGCCAGCAGCTTAGCGCTGGGCACAGGGATAGAGACCCAGTACTTC CASSLALGTGIETQYF
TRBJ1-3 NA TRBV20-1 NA TGCAGTGCCCTCGACAGCTACTCTGGAAACACCATATATTTT CSALDSYSGNTIYF
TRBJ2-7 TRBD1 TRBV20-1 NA TGCAGTGCTATAGGGGGAAGGGACAGGTACGAGCAGTACTTC CSAIGGRDRYEQYF
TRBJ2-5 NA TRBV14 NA TGTGCCAGCAGCCGACAGCCCCAAGAGACCCAGTACTTC CASSRQPQETQYF
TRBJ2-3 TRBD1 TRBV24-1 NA TGTGCCACCAGTGATTCCGGGACAGACACAGATACGCAGTATTTT CATSDSGTDTDTQYF
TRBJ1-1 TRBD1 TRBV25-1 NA TGTGCCAGCAGCCTGGGGGCAGGGGGTGGTGAAGCTTTCTTT CASSLGAGGGEAFF
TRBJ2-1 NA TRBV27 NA TGTGCCACCAGGACTTCCAGCTCCTACAATGAGCAGTTCTTC CATRTSSSYNEQFF
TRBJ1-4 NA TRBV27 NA TGTGCCAGCAGCCGGGGGACCGGAGGTGAAAAACTGTTTTTT CASSRGTGGEKLFF
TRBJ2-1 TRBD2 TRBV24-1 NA TGTGCCACCAGTGACTCGATCTTTTTAGCGGGAGGCCTAAATGAGCAGTTCTTC CATSDSIFLAGGLNEQFF
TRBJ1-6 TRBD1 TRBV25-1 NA TGTGCCAGCAGTGAACCAAACAGGGGATTCGACGATCCCCTCCACTTT CASSEPNRGFDDPLHF
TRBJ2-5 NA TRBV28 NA TGTGCCAGCGCCTGGGAGACCCAGTACTTC CASAWETQYF
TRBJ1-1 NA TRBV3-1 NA TGTGCCAGCAGCCAAGATCCGGGGGGGCGGTTGAACACTGAAGCTTTCTTT CASSQDPGGRLNTEAFF
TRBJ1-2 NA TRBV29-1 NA TGCAGCGTTCGGGGGGCGCATGGCTACACCTTC CSVRGAHGYTF
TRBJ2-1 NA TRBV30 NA TGTGCCTGGACCAAGACTAGGGCGGATGAGCAGTTCTTC CAWTKTRADEQFF
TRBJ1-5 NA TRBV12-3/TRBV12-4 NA TGTGCCAGCAGCTCTCAGGGTGTGGGTCAGCCCCAGCATTTT CASSSQGVGQPQHF
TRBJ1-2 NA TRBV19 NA TGTGCCAGTCGGGGCTTTGGGGGGCCGGGGTATGGCTACACCTTC CASRGFGGPGYGYTF
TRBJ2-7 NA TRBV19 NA TGTGCCAGTAGTCCGGGTTCCTTGAGGCAGTACTTC CASSPGSLRQYF
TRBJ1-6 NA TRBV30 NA TGTGCCTGGGGTTGGGACAATAATTCACCCCTCCACTTT CAWGWDNNSPLHF
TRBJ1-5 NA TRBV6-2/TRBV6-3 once TGTGCCAGCACCCTGGCGGGCAATCAGCCCCAGCATTTT CASTLAGNQPQHF
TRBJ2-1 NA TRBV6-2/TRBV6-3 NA TGTGCCAGCTGGCGCCCGGGACCGAGACCTCGTGAGCAGTTCTTC CASWRPGPRPREQFF
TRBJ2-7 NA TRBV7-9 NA TGTGCCAGCAGCGTCCCCCGGGACGGGTACTACGAGCAGTACTTC CASSVPRDGYYEQYF